The source of this T cell receptor beta chain is a study of neurological immune-mediated disorders. Study-wide results and caveats: The greatest degree of TCR clonal expansion was observed in HTLV-1-associated myelopathy, with the lowest in multiple sclerosis, below that of healthy controls.

The V and J ends lost 2 bases and 7 bases respectively, with 19 bases between them. The CDR3 is 16 amino acids. Germline CDR1 is LGHNA and CDR2 is YSLEER. The unsorted libraries were generated from a total of 2 million PBMCs, which had been stored in RNAlater at -80 C. This clonotype was seen ten or more times. Antigen: not known. A single record per CDR3 protein comes from TCRdb applying MiXCR to the 5' RACE reads. Of about 28,000 distinct CDR3 sequences detected, 9% to 14% appear once; the ten largest clones hold about 5.6%. The sequenced material came from PBMCs. The chain links TRBV4-3 to TRBJ2-3; a possible D gene is TRBD2 (5 bases). This clonotype was sampled from an older woman in good health. The CDR3 loop reads CASSQSTTREGNTQYF. The DNA for the CDR3 is TGCGCCAGCAGCCAATCCACCACTAGGGAAGGAAATACGCAGTATTTT.